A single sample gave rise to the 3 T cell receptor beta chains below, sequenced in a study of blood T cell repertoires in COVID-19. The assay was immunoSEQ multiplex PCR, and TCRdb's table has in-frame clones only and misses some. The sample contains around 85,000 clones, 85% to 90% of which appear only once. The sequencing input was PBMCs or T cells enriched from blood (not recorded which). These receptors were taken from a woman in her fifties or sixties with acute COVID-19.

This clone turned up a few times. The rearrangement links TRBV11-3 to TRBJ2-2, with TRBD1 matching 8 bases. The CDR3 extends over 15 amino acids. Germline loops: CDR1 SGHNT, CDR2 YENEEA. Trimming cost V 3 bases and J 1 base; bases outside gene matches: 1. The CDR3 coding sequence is TGTGCCAGCAGCTTTGGACAGGGGAACACCGGGGAGCTGTTTTTT. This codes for CASSFGQGNTGELFF.

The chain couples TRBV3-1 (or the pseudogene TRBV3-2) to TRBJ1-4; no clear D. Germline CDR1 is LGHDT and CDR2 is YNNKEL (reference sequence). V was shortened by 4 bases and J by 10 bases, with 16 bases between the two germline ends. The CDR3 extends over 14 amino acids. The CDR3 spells CASSPEAVQGKLFF. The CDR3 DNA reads TGTGCCAGCAGCCCCGAGGCGGTACAAGGAAAACTGTTTTTT.

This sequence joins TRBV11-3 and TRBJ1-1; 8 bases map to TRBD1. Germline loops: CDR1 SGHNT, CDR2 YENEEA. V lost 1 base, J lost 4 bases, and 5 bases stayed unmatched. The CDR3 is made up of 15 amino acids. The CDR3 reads CASSLVGQGATEAFF. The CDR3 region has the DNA TGTGCCAGCAGCTTAGTCGGGCAGGGGGCCACTGAAGCTTTCTTT.